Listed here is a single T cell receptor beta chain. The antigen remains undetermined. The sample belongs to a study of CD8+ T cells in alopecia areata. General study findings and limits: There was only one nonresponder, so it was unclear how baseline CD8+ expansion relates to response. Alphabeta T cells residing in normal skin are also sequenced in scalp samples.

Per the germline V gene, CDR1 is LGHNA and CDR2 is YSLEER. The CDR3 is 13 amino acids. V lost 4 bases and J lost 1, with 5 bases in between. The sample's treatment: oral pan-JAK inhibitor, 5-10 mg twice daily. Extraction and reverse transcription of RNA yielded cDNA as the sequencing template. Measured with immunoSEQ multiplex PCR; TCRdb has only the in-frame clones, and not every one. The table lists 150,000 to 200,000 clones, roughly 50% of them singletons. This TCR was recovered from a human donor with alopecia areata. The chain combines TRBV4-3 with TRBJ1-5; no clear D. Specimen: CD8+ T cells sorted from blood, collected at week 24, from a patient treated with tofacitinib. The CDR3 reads CASSRTSNQPQHF. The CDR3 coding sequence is TGCGCCAGCAGCCGGACGAGCAATCAGCCCCAGCATTTT.